This paragraph covers one T cell receptor beta chain sequence. This sample was included in a study of cytomegalovirus exposure and HLA in healthy donors. PCR used 60 Vbeta primers and 13 Jbeta primers. Repertoires were generated with immunoSEQ multiplex PCR, while TCRdb's copy carries only in-frame clones and drops some. In the table there are about 120,000 clones, over 65% of which are singletons. This CDR3 region has 15 residues. Trimming pared 0 bases from V and 4 bases from J, leaving 12 bases between. Germline V gene data show CDR1 as MNHNS and CDR2 as SASEGT. V is TRBV6-1 and J is TRBJ1-2, with D unclear. The TCR was taken from a man aged 30-40 years in good health and CMV-seronegative. Sequenced input: PBMCs. CDR3 in amino acids: CASSEAGPLLYGYTF. DNA of the CDR3: TGTGCCAGCAGTGAAGCGGGCCCGCTCCTCTATGGCTACACCTTC.